The rows below give T cell receptor beta chains drawn from one sample of a study of T-cell reconstitution after alpha-beta-depleted transplantation in children. One entry per CDR3 protein, called by TCRdb with MiXCR from the PCR reads. The sample has about 200,000 distinct CDR3 sequences, approximately 8.4% seen once; the top ten hold about 40%. The specimen was PBMCs, mostly from graft donor cells, collected 360 days after TCRalphabeta/CD19-depleted stem cell transplant. The receptors come from a male patient aged 2-15 years who had a stem cell transplant for acute myeloid leukemia, so the T cells may come from the graft donor. Each CDR3 is given with its conserved first and last residue. The order of the fields is J gene, CDR3 length, V gene, clone size, D gene, CDR3 protein, CDR3 DNA. D genes are given only for firm matches. Clone size, where shown, is once, few, many, or a class for clones that have expanded.

>TRBJ2-5|13|TRBV5-1|many|-
CASSLEQGQTQYF
TGCGCCAGCAGCTTGGAACAGGGACAGACCCAGTACTTC
>TRBJ2-2|16|TRBV12-3/TRBV12-4|few|-
CASSRYARENTGELFF
TGTGCCAGCAGTCGGTATGCACGGGAGAACACCGGGGAGCTGTTTTTT
>TRBJ2-1|14|TRBV20-1|-|-
CSARDWVAAAQQFF
TGCAGTGCTAGAGATTGGGTAGCCGCCGCTCAGCAGTTCTTC
>TRBJ2-2|14|TRBV20-1|-|TRBD2
CSATGGSNTGELFF
TGCAGTGCGACGGGAGGTTCGAACACCGGGGAGCTGTTTTTT
>TRBJ1-6|13|TRBV7-2|many|TRBD1
CASTRDRNSPLHF
TGTGCCAGCACCCGGGACAGAAATTCACCCCTCCACTTT
>TRBJ2-7|18|TRBV7-8|few|TRBD2
CASSPWTAPTSGPYEQYF
TGTGCCAGCAGCCCGTGGACAGCCCCCACTAGCGGCCCCTACGAGCAGTACTTC
>TRBJ2-3|14|TRBV7-3|many|-
CASSLNTGTDTQYF
TGTGCCAGCAGCTTAAATACAGGGACAGATACGCAGTATTTT
>TRBJ1-4|15|TRBV25-1|many|TRBD1
CASGSRTGRHEKLFF
TGTGCCAGCGGATCTCGGACAGGGAGGCATGAAAAACTGTTTTTT
>TRBJ2-1|18|TRBV5-1|-|-
CASSGGEIGTGSYNEQFF
TGCGCCAGCAGCGGAGGGGAAATCGGTACTGGTTCCTACAATGAGCAGTTCTTC
>TRBJ2-7|14|TRBV20-1|few|TRBD1
CSASGQVRTYEQYF
TGCAGTGCTTCGGGACAGGTCCGAACCTACGAGCAGTACTTC
>TRBJ1-4|17|TRBV28|-|-
CASSFPPRRGLNEKLFF
TGTGCCAGCAGTTTCCCACCCCGGAGAGGGCTTAATGAAAAACTGTTTTTT
>TRBJ2-5|12|TRBV20-1|few|-
CSASSQQETQYF
TGCAGTGCTAGCTCGCAGCAAGAGACCCAGTACTTC